These 26 T cell receptor beta chains were all obtained from the same sample, sequenced in a study. In TCRdb, the RT-PCR reads were re-called with MiXCR into one record per CDR3 protein. This table holds fewer than 800,000 distinct CDR3 sequences, about 14% found once. Material: memory CD4+ T cells from blood. The receptor set was obtained from a female donor in good health, serving as a healthy control.

The CDR3 loop reads CASSLRASNVGAQYF. The CDR3 coding sequence is TGTGCCAGCAGCTTAAGGGCTAGCAATGTTGGGGCCCAGTACTTC. This chain links TRBV7-2 with TRBJ2-5; TRBD2 is a possible D gene (5 bases). Germline-derived CDR1 and CDR2 are SGHTA and FQGNSA. The CDR3 spans 15 residues. V lost 2 bases and J 9 bases, leaving 19 bases between the germline ends. Drawing the rest from reference TRBV7-2 and TRBJ2-5, the complete variable domain is GAGVSQSPSNKVTEKGKDVELRCDPISGHTALYWYRQSLGQGLEFLIYFQGNSAPDKSGLPSDRFSAERTGGSVSTLTIQRTQQEDSAVYLCASSLRASNVGAQYFGPGTRLLVL.

The chain has TRBV4-1 and TRBJ2-1, with 7 bases that match TRBD2. The CDR3 spans 15 residues. After removal of 4 bases from V and 6 bases from J, the junction contained 9 bases not matched to a gene. The V gene's germline CDR1 is MGHRA and CDR2 YSYEKL. Written as DNA, the CDR3 is TGCGCCAGCAGCCCCCTTAACGGGGGGTTCAATGAGCAGTTCTTC. It yields the protein CASSPLNGGFNEQFF.

This clonotype was seen a few times. The genes are TRBV7-2 and TRBJ1-4, with D possibly being TRBD1 (6 bases). Per germline, CDR1 SGHTA and CDR2 FQGNSA. Deletions cut 5 bases from V and 5 bases from J, with 18 bases between. CDR3 length equals 16 residues. Here the CDR3 DNA reads TGTGCCAGCAGCCGGGGGCAAAGAGGAAGAAATGAAAAACTGTTTTTT. This gives the protein CASSRGQRGRNEKLFF.

This clonotype showed up just a few times. The chain recombines TRBV4-2 with TRBJ2-7, with D maybe TRBD2 (7 bases). Per the germline V gene, CDR1 is LGHNA and CDR2 is YNFKEQ. V was pared by 0 bases and J by 3 bases, with 15 bases between. The CDR3 length is 16 residues. CDR3 sequence: CASSQEGASGYYEQYF. The DNA for the CDR3 is TGTGCCAGCAGCCAAGAGGGGGCTAGCGGATACTACGAGCAGTACTTC.

V usage is TRBV5-6 and J usage is TRBJ2-3, with D perhaps TRBD2 (5 bases). V gave up 0 bases and J gave up 8 bases, with 16 bases separating them. CDR1 is SGHDT, CDR2 YYEEEE, per germline. This CDR3 region has 15 residues. CDR3 sequence: CASSLGGRAALTQYF. The CDR3 coding sequence is TGTGCCAGCAGCTTGGGAGGGCGTGCCGCTCTTACGCAGTATTTT.

The chain carries TRBV12-3 or TRBV12-4 and TRBJ2-1, with 14 bases identical to TRBD2. V lost 0 bases, J lost 7 bases, and 14 bases stayed unmatched. The CDR3 has 20 residues. CDR3 in amino acids: CASSLARGTSGSKGRNEQFF. The CDR3 bases are TGTGCCAGCAGTTTAGCGCGCGGGACTAGCGGGAGCAAGGGACGGAATGAGCAGTTCTTC.

This clonotype occurred many times. The chain links TRBV20-1 to TRBJ2-1; 8 bases agree with TRBD2. There are 14 residues in the CDR3. The germline CDR1 and CDR2 sequences are DFQATT and SNEGSKA (reference sequence). After removal of 4 bases from V and 5 bases from J, the junction contained 7 bases not matched to a gene. The CDR3 region has the DNA TGCAGTGCTATAAGAGCGGGAGCGGACAATGAGCAGTTCTTC. It codes for CSAIRAGADNEQFF.

In this sample, this clonotype turned up many times. The chain recombines TRBV10-3 with TRBJ2-2; the match to TRBD1 covers 7 bases. The CDR3 runs to 17 residues. Per germline, CDR1 ENHRY and CDR2 SYGVKD. V was clipped by 11 bases and J by 0 bases; unmatched bases: 15. The CDR3 DNA follows: TGTGCCTCTTCGAGACAGGGAAACTCCGCGAACACCGGGGAGCTGTTTTTT. It encodes CASSRQGNSANTGELFF.

This rearrangement joins TRBV7-2 to TRBJ2-3; D uncertain. Germline V lookup: CDR1 SGHTA, CDR2 FQGNSA. The CDR3 is 13 residues long. The V gene lost 5 bases and the J gene lost 1 base, with 7 bases spanning the gap. The CDR3 reads CASSTKRTDTQYF. In DNA, the CDR3 is TGTGCCAGCAGCACCAAACGCACAGATACGCAGTATTTT. The entire variable domain, with the rest obtained from reference TRBV7-2 and TRBJ2-3, is as follows: GAGVSQSPSNKVTEKGKDVELRCDPISGHTALYWYRQSLGQGLEFLIYFQGNSAPDKSGLPSDRFSAERTGGSVSTLTIQRTQQEDSAVYLCASSTKRTDTQYFGPGTRLTVL.

This clonotype occurred a few times. As DNA, the CDR3 is TGCAGTGCTACCCGACTAGCGAGTGCTAGCACAGATACGCAGTATTTT. It is translated as CSATRLASASTDTQYF. The chain couples TRBV20-1 to TRBJ2-3, with 8 bases fitting TRBD2. Germline CDR1 DFQATT, CDR2 SNEGSKA (reference sequence). The CDR3 runs 16 residues. V was pared by 4 bases and J by 0 bases, with 9 bases of the junction left unmatched.

The chain couples TRBV9 to TRBJ2-2; 9 bases match TRBD1. The length of the CDR3 is 17 residues. Losses at the gene ends were 0 bases for V and 4 bases for J; bases not matched to a gene: 7. Germline CDR1 SGDLS, CDR2 YYNGEE. The DNA for the CDR3 is TGTGCCAGCAGCGTAGGTCCCCGGGACAGGGCCACCGGGGAGCTGTTTTTT. It yields the protein CASSVGPRDRATGELFF.

The CDR3 DNA sequence: TGCGCCACCCTGGGTTCGGTAGGCTACACCTTC. This sequence encodes CATLGSVGYTF. V and J are TRBV10-2 and TRBJ1-2; D remains ambiguous. Germline V lookup: CDR1 WSHSY, CDR2 SAAADI. There are 11 residues in the CDR3. The V gene lost 10 bases and the J gene lost 8 bases, with 14 bases spanning the gap.

This clonotype was seen many times. This chain joins TRBV12-3 or TRBV12-4 and TRBJ1-5; D not resolved. V was clipped by 2 bases and J by 7 bases, with 9 bases between them. The CDR3 length is 13 residues. The CDR3 region has the DNA TGTGCCAGCAGTTTAACGTCAGGACAGCCCCAGCATTTT. Translation gives CASSLTSGQPQHF.

The rearrangement uses TRBV18 and TRBJ1-6; D remains unclear. The V and J ends lost 2 bases and 7 bases respectively, with 12 bases between them. CDR3 length: 15 residues. From germline, CDR1 is KGHSH and CDR2 LQKENI. CDR3 protein: CASSPERGQNSPLHF. CDR3 in DNA: TGTGCCAGCTCACCAGAAAGAGGGCAAAATTCACCCCTCCACTTT. The whole variable domain, filled in from reference TRBV18 and TRBJ1-6, reads NAGVMQNPRHLVRRRGQEARLRCSPMKGHSHVYWYRQLPEEGLKFMVYLQKENIIDESGMPKERFSAEFPKEGPSILRIQQVVRGDSAAYFCASSPERGQNSPLHFGNGTRLTVT.

This clonotype was seen at least ten times. The chain joins TRBV12-3 or TRBV12-4 to TRBJ1-1; D is uncertain. With 6 bases removed from V and 4 bases from J, the gap between germline ends came to 15 bases. CDR3 length: 14 residues. The CDR3 DNA reads as TGTGCCAGCAGCCTGGACGGTTGGGCCACTGAAGCTTTCTTT. It specifies CASSLDGWATEAFF.

Only a few counts were recorded for this clonotype. The genes are TRBV5-1 and TRBJ2-2; possibly TRBD1 for D (5 bases). The V gene lost 4 bases and the J gene lost 6 bases, with 16 bases spanning the gap. The germline V gene has CDR1 SGHRS and CDR2 YFSETQ. The CDR3 has 15 amino acids. CDR3 coding DNA: TGCGCCAGCAGCATGGACCCTGGGGCGCCCGGGGAGCTGTTTTTT. Translation gives CASSMDPGAPGELFF.

V is TRBV12-3 or TRBV12-4 and J is TRBJ1-1, with TRBD1 matching 7 bases. Trimming removed 6 bases from V and 11 bases from J; junction bases left unmatched: 18. The CDR3 runs 15 residues. The CDR3 here is CASSRQKGTALSAFF. CDR3 in DNA: TGTGCCAGCAGCCGCCAAAAGGGGACAGCGCTTAGTGCTTTCTTT.

CDR3 loop: CSVGFSGNTIYF. The CDR3 DNA follows: TGCAGCGTGGGATTCTCTGGAAACACCATATATTTT. This chain uses TRBV29-1 with TRBJ1-3, with D unclear. CDR3 length: 12 residues. Between the trimmed V and J ends, which lost 6 bases and 0 bases, there was a span of 6 bases. The germline gives CDR1 SQVTM, CDR2 ANQGSEA.

Regarding this clonotype: Given a much more abundant clone one base away, this may be a read error. CDR3 residues: CAWSVGSNQPQHF. The CDR3 nucleotides are TGTGCCTGGAGTGTCGGGAGCAATCAGCCCCAGCATTTT. The chain joins TRBV30 to TRBJ1-5; D unresolved. The CDR3 extends over 13 amino acids. The germline V gene encodes CDR1 GTSNPN and CDR2 SVGIG (reference sequence). Trimming took 0 bases from V and 1 from J, leaving 4 bases between them.

V is TRBV3-1 and J is TRBJ2-1; tentatively, D is TRBD2 (5 bases). This CDR3 is built from 16 residues. Germline CDR1 reads LGHDT; CDR2 reads YNNKEL (reference sequence). The ends were cut back, 0 bases at V and 5 bases at J, with 14 bases in the middle. The CDR3 is CASSQESGIIDNEQFF. CDR3 in DNA: TGTGCCAGCAGCCAAGAATCGGGGATCATCGACAATGAGCAGTTCTTC.

V is TRBV20-1 and J is TRBJ2-4, with D unresolved. Trimming took 3 bases from V and 7 from J, leaving 4 bases between them. Per germline, CDR1 DFQATT and CDR2 SNEGSKA (reference sequence). The CDR3 consists of 10 residues. The CDR3 sequence is CSASRNIQYF. Here the CDR3 DNA reads TGCAGTGCTAGTCGGAACATTCAGTACTTC.

This chain joins TRBV5-1 and TRBJ2-2; D possibly corresponds to TRBD1 (6 bases). Germline V gene sequence: CDR1 SGHRS, CDR2 YFSETQ. CDR3 length: 15 residues. V dropped 6 bases and J dropped 1 base, with 13 bases sitting between them. CDR3 amino acids: CASKTGPVNTGELFF. The DNA for the CDR3 is TGCGCCAGCAAGACAGGACCAGTGAACACCGGGGAGCTGTTTTTT.

This clonotype has a count of ten or more. The chain employs TRBV29-1 and TRBJ2-3; D possibly uses TRBD1 or TRBD2 (5 bases each). Deletions cut 6 bases from V and 4 bases from J, with 20 bases between. CDR3 length equals 15 residues. The V gene's germline CDR1 is SQVTM and CDR2 ANQGSEA. The CDR3 DNA follows: TGCAGCGTCCAAAAGACGGGACCCCCCTCAGATACGCAGTATTTT. Amino acids: CSVQKTGPPSDTQYF.

The rearrangement joins TRBV20-1 to TRBJ2-7; a possible D gene is TRBD2 (5 bases). V shed 1 base and J shed 5 bases, with 12 bases lying between them. The germline V gene encodes CDR1 DFQATT and CDR2 SNEGSKA (reference sequence). The CDR3 has 13 residues. The DNA of the CDR3 is TGCAGTGCTAGAGGACTATCTGGCGACGAGCAGTACTTC. Amino acids: CSARGLSGDEQYF.

This clonotype was picked up many times. This chain uses TRBV6-1 with TRBJ2-7; D possibly corresponds to TRBD2 (6 bases). Trimming removed 6 bases at V and 0 bases at J, with 9 bases between. The CDR3 covers 13 residues. Looked up from germline, CDR1 is MNHNS and CDR2 is SASEGT. The chain's CDR3 is CASRAGSSYEQYF. CDR3 nucleotide sequence: TGTGCCAGCAGGGCGGGAAGCTCCTACGAGCAGTACTTC.

This chain joins TRBV5-6 and TRBJ1-2; TRBD1 is a possible D gene (6 bases). CDR1 is SGHDT and CDR2 is YYEEEE in the germline V gene. The CDR3 loop spans 14 amino acids. The V end lost 4 bases, the J end lost 4 bases, and 14 bases lay between the germline ends. The CDR3, as DNA: TGTGCCAGCAGCCACGGACAGTCAGCCTATGGCTACACCTTC. Amino acid sequence: CASSHGQSAYGYTF.